This TCR beta chain originates from a study of blood T cell repertoires in COVID-19 (dated by TCRdb to the early 2020s). As for the study more broadly: The collaborator samples originated in the United States, Italy and Spain and spanned the acute and convalescent phases of COVID-19. Nearly every sample came with metadata listing a de-identified subject ID, COVID-19 status, age in years and sex. A freely available public database, intended as a resource for researchers studying the immune response to SARS-CoV-2, is where the repertoires were released. The samples were drawn from two sources: the first 160 participants of the ongoing ImmuneRACE study, and some 1,300 subjects contributed by 6 global collaborators. Deeply sampled blood TCRbeta repertoires from subjects exposed to, actively infected with, or recovered from COVID-19 were included in the dataset. The prospective study material was composed of cDNA or gDNA derived from T cells, B-cell-depleted T cells, or PBMCs. Where available, HLA class I and class II types were obtained from metadata supplied by the sample provider rather than from assay-based typing. Overall study outcomes, separate from this receptor: The quantity of clinical and demographic metadata differed by source and by participant and was supplied without curation.

TCRbeta CDR3 regions were amplified from genomic DNA using the immunoSEQ Assay, a bias-controlled multiplex PCR. The paper's data handling went like this. Nucleated cell counts per sample were estimated from amplification of reference gene primers within the assay. Sequence reads were collapsed and filtered to measure the absolute abundance of every unique TCRbeta CDR3 rearrangement. For each sample, productive Simpson clonality was calculated by taking the square root of Simpson's diversity index across productive rearrangements. The source is immuneACCESS, and TCRdb retained only in-frame sequences with V and J called. Part of the clones is not carried over; for the studies checked, unresolved V genes explain less than half of this, and the remainder is unexplained. V, J and clone size derive from that table, while D and trimming were established from the DNA sequence. Across this sample there are hundreds of thousands of clones, with approximately 89% seen only once. The ten largest clonotypes hold around 12% of the sample.

At one collaborating source in Seattle, patients were enrolled during active infection and were followed longitudinally through the course of disease. Each collaborating institution followed its own protocols to collect whole blood in K2EDTA tubes. For TCRbeta analysis, collaborators shipped samples as frozen whole blood, isolated PBMCs, or DNA extracted from either of those sample types. With respect to this clone: Its binding antigen is unknown. The input lacks base qualities; no much larger clone sits a single base away.

Trimming costs V 4 bases and J 4 bases, and their ends lie 27 bases apart. In the germline V gene, CDR1 corresponds to SGHVS and CDR2 to FNYEAQ. The CDR3, cysteine through phenylalanine, is 19 amino acids long. Just CDR3 DNA is preserved here, 57 bases in frame from base 1. This TCR was recovered from a woman aged 45-65 years with COVID-19, enrolled during active disease. The sequenced sample consisted of peripheral blood. The V gene is TRBV7-6 and the J gene is TRBJ2-3; no confident D gene assignment can be made. The DNA sequence is given as TGTGCCAGCAGCTCCCTGGAGCGAGGATCTATGGGTGTAGCAGATACGCAGTATTTT. This encodes CASSSLERGSMGVADTQYF.